The 17 T cell receptor beta chains reported below all come from one sample, sequenced in a study of blood T cell repertoires in COVID-19 (dated by TCRdb to the early 2020s). The method was the immunoSEQ multiplex PCR assay. Entries here come from immuneACCESS through TCRdb and include only in-frame sequences with V and J called. Some clones fail to appear in such tables; in the studies checked, an unresolved V gene covers under half of the shortfall, and the cause of the remainder is unknown. The sample table shows about 56,000 clones, and around 90% are seen once. The top ten clones comprise more than 15% of the sample. Sequencing was carried out using peripheral blood. The receptor source for this set is a human donor in a cohort sampled during active COVID-19.

This chain joins TRBV12-2 and TRBJ2-3; no DNA check was done on the table's D call, TRBD2. TRBV12-2 is marked as a pseudogene. The CDR3 length is 14 residues. CDR3 in DNA: TGTGACCCGCGGCGCGGGGACGACACAGATACGCAGTATTTT. Translation gives CDPRRGDDTDTQYF.

The rearrangement links TRBV4-2 to TRBJ1-1; unclear D gene. The V gene lost 1 base and the J gene lost 2 bases, with 8 bases spanning the gap. The CDR3 is 14 residues long. Germline CDR1 LGHNA, CDR2 YNFKEQ. CDR3 sequence: CASSQGWRNTEAFF. CDR3 bases: TGTGCCAGCAGCCAAGGCTGGAGAAACACTGAAGCTTTCTTT.

The chain employs TRBV7-9 and TRBJ2-7; 9 bases match TRBD1. Germline V gene lookup returns CDR1 SEHNR and CDR2 FQNEAQ (reference sequence). V gave up 4 bases and J gave up 1 base; unmatched junction bases: 11. CDR3 length: 17 residues. The CDR3 DNA reads TGTGCCAGCAGCTCCCAGACAGGGGACAGGGCATCCTACGAGCAGTACTTC. This codes for CASSSQTGDRASYEQYF.

V usage is TRBV18 and J usage is TRBJ1-4; D is ambiguous. Per the germline V gene, CDR1 is KGHSH and CDR2 is LQKENI. The ends were cut back, 1 base at V and 8 bases at J, with 17 bases in the middle. CDR3 length: 16 amino acids. CDR3 amino acids: CASSPQEGGFQEKLFF. The CDR3 DNA is TGTGCCAGCTCACCACAGGAAGGAGGGTTTCAGGAAAAACTGTTTTTT.

This rearrangement joins TRBV27 to TRBJ1-2; no clear D gene. With 4 bases removed from V and 6 bases from J, the gap between germline ends came to 18 bases. CDR3 length equals 15 residues. The germline V gene has CDR1 MNHEY and CDR2 SMNVEV (reference sequence). The CDR3 coding sequence is TGTGCCAGCAGTTCGCAATCCCTCGGTTTCCATGGCTACACCTTC. Its translation is CASSSQSLGFHGYTF.

The chain has TRBV5-1 and TRBJ2-1, with TRBD2 identical over 8 bases. After removal of 1 base from V and 10 bases from J, the junction contained 10 bases not matched to a gene. The CDR3 spans 15 residues. Germline-derived CDR1 and CDR2 are SGHRS and YFSETQ. CDR3 nucleotides: TGCGCCAGCAGCTTGTTGGGACTAGACGAGGTAGAGCAGTTCTTC. Translation gives CASSLLGLDEVEQFF. Full variable domain (outside the CDR3, taken from reference TRBV5-1 and TRBJ2-1): KAGVTQTPRYLIKTRGQQVTLSCSPISGHRSVSWYQQTPGQGLQFLFEYFSETQRNKGNFPGRFSGRQFSNSRSEMNVSTLELGDSALYLCASSLLGLDEVEQFFGPGTRLTVL.

The chain joins TRBV27 to TRBJ2-1, with 8 bases that match TRBD2. The junction had 15 bases not matched to a gene; V was cut back by 10 bases and J by 7 bases. The CDR3 has 15 amino acids. Per germline, CDR1 MNHEY and CDR2 SMNVEV (reference sequence). The CDR3 reads CAIKESGLGLNEQFF. CDR3 DNA sequence: TGTGCCATCAAAGAATCGGGACTAGGGCTAAATGAGCAGTTCTTC.

The chain joins TRBV5-1 to TRBJ1-5; the match to TRBD1 covers 7 bases. This CDR3 is built from 15 residues. V lost 3 bases and J lost 3; bases outside the gene matches: 6. Germline CDR1 SGHRS, CDR2 YFSETQ. The CDR3 protein is CASSSWTGPNQPQHF. CDR3 sequence (DNA): TGCGCCAGCAGCTCCTGGACAGGCCCCAATCAGCCCCAGCATTTT.

The genes are TRBV7-2 and TRBJ2-5, with 9 nucleotides matching TRBD2. Germline V gene lookup returns CDR1 SGHTA and CDR2 FQGNSA. J lost 7 bases, V lost 7 bases, and 22 bases had no gene match. The CDR3 extends over 18 amino acids. CDR3 sequence reads: CASTPRGIAGVQAATQYF. CDR3 sequence (DNA): TGTGCCAGCACCCCTCGGGGGATAGCGGGGGTCCAAGCGGCGACCCAGTACTTC.

The chain combines TRBV11-2 with TRBJ2-2; D unresolved. The CDR3 extends over 12 amino acids. Germline V gene data show CDR1 as SGHAT and CDR2 as FQNNGV. V lost 1 base to trimming and J lost 7 bases, with 4 bases between them. The CDR3 DNA is TGTGCCAGCAGCTTAGCGCGCGGGGAGCTGTTTTTT. Protein product: CASSLARGELFF.

A single count supports this clone. This sequence joins TRBV7-9 and TRBJ1-6; D uncertain. Germline CDR1 and CDR2: SEHNR and FQNEAQ (reference sequence). The V gene lost 5 bases and the J gene lost 0 bases, with 11 bases spanning the gap. The CDR3 length is 16 residues. CDR3 residues: CASSRDIDSYNSPLHF. The CDR3 coding sequence is TGTGCCAGCAGCCGCGACATTGACTCCTATAATTCACCCCTCCACTTT. Drawing the rest from reference TRBV7-9 and TRBJ1-6, the complete variable domain is DTGVSQNPRHKITKRGQNVTFRCDPISEHNRLYWYRQTLGQGPEFLTYFQNEAQLEKSRLLSDRFSAERPKGSFSTLEIQRTEQGDSAMYLCASSRDIDSYNSPLHFGNGTRLTVT.

The chain carries TRBV10-3 and TRBJ2-1, with a weak D call TRBD1 (6 bases). Deletions cut 7 bases from V and 5 bases from J, with 24 bases between. The CDR3 length is 17 residues. In germline, CDR1 is ENHRY, CDR2 SYGVKD. The chain's CDR3 is CAIKPPQGNRVDNEQFF. The CDR3 DNA reads as TGTGCCATCAAGCCTCCGCAGGGGAATCGCGTGGACAATGAGCAGTTCTTC.

The chain is built from TRBV6-5 and TRBJ2-5, with D maybe TRBD2 (7 bases). The CDR3 runs to 11 residues. Trimming pared 7 bases from V and 7 bases from J, leaving 10 bases between. The germline V gene encodes CDR1 MNHEY and CDR2 SVGAGI. CDR3 loop: CASTRGGTQYF. In nucleotides, the CDR3 is TGTGCCAGCACTAGGGGGGGGACCCAGTACTTC.

This clone was seen a handful of times. The rearrangement uses TRBV6-5 and TRBJ1-3; D remains ambiguous. Germline CDR1 reads MNHEY; CDR2 reads SVGAGI. The CDR3 consists of 15 residues. Trimming left V 7 bases short and J 0 bases short, with 13 bases between. Here the CDR3 DNA reads TGTGCCAGCACTTCACCGGTTTCCTCTGGAAACACCATATATTTT. It specifies CASTSPVSSGNTIYF.

The table lists this clone with a count of one. This chain connects TRBV4-1 to TRBJ2-7, with 9 bases fitting TRBD1. This CDR3 contains 14 residues. Germline loops: CDR1 MGHRA, CDR2 YSYEKL. V dropped 4 bases and J dropped 6; count of bases not matched to a gene: 7. CDR3 DNA sequence: TGCGCCAGCAGCCTAGGGACAGGGTTCGGCGAGCAGTACTTC. Protein sequence: CASSLGTGFGEQYF.

Only one count was recorded for this clone. The J gene is TRBJ2-3, the V gene TRBV29-1; 10 bases are shared with TRBD1. Trimming took 0 bases from V and 5 from J; bases not matched to a gene: 8. Germline CDR1 and CDR2: SQVTM and ANQGSEA. The CDR3 loop spans 16 amino acids. As DNA, the CDR3 is TGCAGCGTTGAAGATCGAGACAGGGGGCTTTTAGATACGCAGTATTTT. It translates to CSVEDRDRGLLDTQYF.

As DNA, the CDR3 is TGCGCCAGCCGGCGGCAAGATCTCTCCTACGAGCAGTACTTC. Its translation is CASRRQDLSYEQYF. This sequence joins TRBV5-1 and TRBJ2-7; D gene ambiguous. Looked up from germline, CDR1 is SGHRS and CDR2 is YFSETQ. Trimming removed 7 bases from V and 0 bases from J, with 14 bases in between. The CDR3 runs to 14 residues.